This T cell receptor beta chain was observed in a study of blood T cell repertoires in COVID-19. Overall study: T cells, B-cell-depleted T cells, or PBMCs supplied cDNA or gDNA.

V shed 6 bases, J shed 4 bases, and the junction held 4 bases outside the gene matches. The CDR3 has 13 amino acids. From germline, CDR1 is MNHEY and CDR2 SVGAGI. TCRdb's copy holds only in-frame clones and misses some; the assay was immunoSEQ multiplex PCR. The table includes 300,000 to 350,000 clones, nearly 90% detected once. Material for sequencing was PBMCs or T cells enriched from blood (not recorded which). The chain joins TRBV6-5 to TRBJ1-1; 8 bases fit TRBD1. This sequence originates from a woman under 30 with acute COVID-19. CDR3 nucleotides: TGTGCCAGCAGCAACACAGGGGGCACTGAAGCTTTCTTT. Translation gives CASSNTGGTEAFF.